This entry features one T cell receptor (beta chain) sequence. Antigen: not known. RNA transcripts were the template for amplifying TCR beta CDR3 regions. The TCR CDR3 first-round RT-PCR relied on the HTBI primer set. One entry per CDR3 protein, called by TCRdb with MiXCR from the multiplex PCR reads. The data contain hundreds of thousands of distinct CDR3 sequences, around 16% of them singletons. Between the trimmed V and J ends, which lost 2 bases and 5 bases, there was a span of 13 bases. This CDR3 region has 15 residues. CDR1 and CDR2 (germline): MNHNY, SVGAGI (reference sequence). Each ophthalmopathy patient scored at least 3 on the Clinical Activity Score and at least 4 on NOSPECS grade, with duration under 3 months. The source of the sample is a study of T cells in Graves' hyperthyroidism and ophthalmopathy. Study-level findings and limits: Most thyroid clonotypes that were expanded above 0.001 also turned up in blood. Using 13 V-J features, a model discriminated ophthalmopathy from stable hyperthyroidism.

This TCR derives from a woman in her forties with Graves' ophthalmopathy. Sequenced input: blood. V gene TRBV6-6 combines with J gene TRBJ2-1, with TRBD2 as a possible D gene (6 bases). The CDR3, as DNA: TGTGCCAGCAGTTACACCGGCGGGGACCACAATGAGCAGTTCTTC. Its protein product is CASSYTGGDHNEQFF.